The T cell receptor beta chain described here comes from a study of OX40 agonist ivuxolimab in advanced cancers. Turning to the overall study: Ivuxolimab, which targeted the costimulatory receptor OX40 (CD134), was an agonistic, fully human IgG2 monoclonal antibody. Intravenous ivuxolimab was administered to patients every 2 weeks at six dose levels: 0.01, 0.1, 0.3, 1.5, 3 and 10 mg/kg. Of the approximately 54 dose-escalation patients, hepatocellular carcinoma was present in 19, melanoma in approximately 15, renal cell carcinoma in 9 and head and neck cancer in 9. A male proportion of around 81% and a mean age of roughly 58 years, ranging from about 20 to 80, were recorded for the dose-escalation cohort. Prior anti-PD-1, anti-PD-L1 or anti-CTLA-4 therapy was permitted, and checkpoint inhibitors had been received by about 44% of dose-escalation patients. Partial responses occurred in three dose-escalation patients: two with cutaneous melanoma and one with hepatocellular carcinoma. Peripheral TCRbeta sequencing aimed to test whether ivuxolimab altered TCR sequence diversity and caused clonal T-cell expansion. The paper covers the monotherapy dose-escalation part of the phase I ivuxolimab trial, which included N of about 50 patients. Results and caveats for the whole study, not just this receptor: After ivuxolimab, more expanded clones were found on average in CD8+ T cells than in CD4+ T cells. Low levels of normalized T-cell clonal expansion were also seen in some patients who did not respond. In the 0.1-3.0 mg/kg groups, partial responders had among the lowest normalized peripheral clonal expansion, particularly in CD8+ T cells. At doses of 0.1 to 3.0 mg/kg, clonal expansion of both CD4+ and CD8+ T cells in blood was seen between baseline and week 6. The antigen specificity of the clonally expanded peripheral T cells was not determined.

For sequencing of the TCRbeta CDR3 region, genomic DNA was extracted from the sorted cells. TCRbeta CDR3 regions were sequenced using the immunoSEQ Assay. TCRdb carries this immuneACCESS record with in-frame sequences only. Its versions omit some clonotypes, under half of them owing to an unresolved V gene in the studies checked, with the rest unexplained. The sample yields around 50,000 clones; approximately 78% were counted once. The ten top clones hold roughly 0.68% of the sample. Measured from the cysteine to the phenylalanine, the CDR3 is 14 residues long. Of the read, only the CDR3 DNA is kept; its 42 bases are in frame from base 1. V was cut back by 3 bases and J by 10 bases, leaving a gap of 16 bases between them. The germline V gene (reference sequence) sets CDR1 to SGHAT and CDR2 to FQDESV. Patients with autoimmune disease history or receiving systemic immunosuppression were excluded from the trial. In every dose cohort, peripheral blood was drawn for TCR sequencing at baseline, cycle 4 day 1, and cycle 7 day 1. Samples came from an open-label, multicenter, first-in-human phase I dose-escalation trial of ivuxolimab. Adults with locally advanced or metastatic melanoma, renal cell carcinoma, hepatocellular carcinoma or head and neck squamous cell carcinoma were enrolled in the trial. Before TCR sequencing, CD4+ and CD8+ T cells were separately sorted from peripheral blood.

Regarding this clone: Its antigen target is currently unknown. No per-base quality is available; no much larger clone lies one base away.

Here the chain combines TRBV11-1 and TRBJ2-1; the D gene is perhaps TRBD1 or TRBD2, each of them matching over 5 bases. This TCR was sampled from an adult with an advanced solid tumor such as melanoma, head and neck, liver or kidney cancer. The sample consisted of CD4+ or CD8+ T cells sorted from blood, taken in a trial of the OX40 agonist ivuxolimab. The encoded CDR3 is CASSLGTRAREQFF. The nucleotides are TGTGCCAGCAGCTTGGGGACCAGGGCGCGGGAGCAGTTCTTC. With all but the CDR3 taken from the reference TRBV11-1 and TRBJ2-1 genes, the full variable domain is: EAEVAQSPRYKITEKSQAVAFWCDPISGHATLYWYRQILGQGPELLVQFQDESVVDDSQLPKDRFSAERLKGVDSTLKIQPAELGDSAMYLCASSLGTRAREQFFGPGTRLTVL.